A single TCR beta chain is shown here with its context. Its antigen remains unidentified. The PCR used 60 Vbeta and 13 Jbeta primers. Clones were read by immunoSEQ multiplex PCR, and TCRdb kept only the in-frame ones, dropping some. The top ten hold around 4.2% of the sample, which has 100,000 to 150,000 clones, around 67% seen once. This specimen comes from a study of cytomegalovirus exposure and HLA in healthy donors. Broader study findings: Available immune exposure information covered CMV serostatus only. The likely origin of a cluster of highly shared sequence variants was a sequencing artifact.

CDR3 size: 16 residues. Germline loops: CDR1 MNHEY, CDR2 SVGAGI. V was shortened by 5 bases and J by 2 bases, with 13 bases between the two germline ends. Sequenced: PBMCs. This sequence was found in a woman aged 40 to 50 in good health and CMV-seronegative. This chain links TRBV6-5 with TRBJ2-6, with D tentatively TRBD1 (6 bases). CDR3 in amino acids: CASSNYRVPGANVLTF. Here the CDR3 DNA reads TGTGCCAGCAGTAACTACAGGGTCCCTGGGGCCAACGTCCTGACTTTC.